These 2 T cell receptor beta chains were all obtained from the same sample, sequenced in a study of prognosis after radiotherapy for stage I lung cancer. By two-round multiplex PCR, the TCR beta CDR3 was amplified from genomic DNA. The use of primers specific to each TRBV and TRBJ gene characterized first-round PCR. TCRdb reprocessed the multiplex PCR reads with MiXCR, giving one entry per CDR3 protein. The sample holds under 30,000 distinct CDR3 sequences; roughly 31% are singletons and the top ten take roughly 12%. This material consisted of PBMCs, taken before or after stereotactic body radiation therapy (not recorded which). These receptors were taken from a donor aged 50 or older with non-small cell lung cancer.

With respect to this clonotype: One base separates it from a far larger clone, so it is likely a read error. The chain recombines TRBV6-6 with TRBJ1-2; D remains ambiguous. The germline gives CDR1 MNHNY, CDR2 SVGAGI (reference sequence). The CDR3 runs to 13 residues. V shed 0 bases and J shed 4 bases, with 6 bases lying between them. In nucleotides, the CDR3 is TGTGCCAGCAGTTACTCGGTTCCCTATGGCTACACCTTC. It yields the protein CASSYSVPYGYTF.

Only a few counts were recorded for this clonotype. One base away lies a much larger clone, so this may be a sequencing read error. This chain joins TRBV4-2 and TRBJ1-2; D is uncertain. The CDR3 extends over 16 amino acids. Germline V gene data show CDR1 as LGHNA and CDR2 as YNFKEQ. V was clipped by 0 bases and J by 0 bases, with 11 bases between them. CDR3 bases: TGTGCCAGCAGCCAAGATGGCGGCGACACTAACTATGGCTACACCTTC. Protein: CASSQDGGDTNYGYTF.